Listed below are T cell receptor beta chains from one sample, sequenced in a study of blood T cell repertoires in COVID-19. Produced via immunoSEQ multiplex PCR; TCRdb's table is partial and in-frame only. The sample holds around 300,000 clones, approximately 91% seen once. Specimen: peripheral blood. The receptors derive from a man aged 45 to 65 with acute or convalescent COVID-19. The CDR3 runs from the conserved cysteine through the conserved F or W. D genes are given only for firm matches. The size field is filled for only some rows; it gives once, few, many or a size class.

>TRBD2|few|TRBJ2-1|16|TRBV7-3
TGTGCCAGCAGCTCTAGCGGGGGTATCGCGATGCATGAGCAGTTCTTC
CASSSSGGIAMHEQFF
>TRBD1|NA|TRBJ2-4|14|TRBV4-1
TGCGCCAGCAGCCCTCAGGACAGGAAAAACATTCAGTACTTC
CASSPQDRKNIQYF
>NA|NA|TRBJ2-7|12|TRBV27
TGTGCCAGCAGTCCCCCAGGGTACGAGCAGTACTTC
CASSPPGYEQYF
>TRBD2|NA|TRBJ2-5|15|TRBV15
TGTGCCACCAGCAGAGGGACTAGCGGCGTGGAGACCCAGTACTTC
CATSRGTSGVETQYF
>TRBD1|NA|TRBJ1-2|18|TRBV30
TGTGCCTGGAGCGAAGGCCTCGGGACAGGGGGCGCCATCTATGGCTACACCTTC
CAWSEGLGTGGAIYGYTF
>TRBD1|NA|TRBJ1-1|13|TRBV12-3/TRBV12-4
TGTGCCAGCTCAAAGGGACAGCACACTGAAGCTTTCTTT
CASSKGQHTEAFF
>NA|NA|TRBJ2-5|13|TRBV19
TGTGCCAGTAGTATAGGGGGCCCAGAGACCCAGTACTTC
CASSIGGPETQYF
>NA|NA|TRBJ1-5|15|TRBV10-3
TGTGCCATCAGTGAGTCGACAGGAGGCAATCAGCCCCAGCATTTT
CAISESTGGNQPQHF
>NA|NA|TRBJ1-1|14|TRBV2
TGTGCCAGCAGTGATCGCAGGGTTAACACTGAAGCTTTCTTT
CASSDRRVNTEAFF
>TRBD2|NA|TRBJ2-7|15|TRBV2
TGTGCCACCGTCGGTGAAGCGGGGGCCTCCTACGAGCAGTACTTC
CATVGEAGASYEQYF
>TRBD1|NA|TRBJ1-1|19|TRBV5-1
TGCGCCAGCAGCTCCCTGGGGACAGGGGGCGGGAAACGGGGCACTGAAGCTTTCTTT
CASSSLGTGGGKRGTEAFF
>TRBD1|NA|TRBJ2-2|14|TRBV4-1
TGCGCCAGCACAGGGGGCTCGAACACCGGGGAGCTGTTTTTT
CASTGGSNTGELFF
>NA|NA|TRBJ2-2|17|TRBV10-3
TGTGCCATCAGTTCCCGGGGAACGGGGGTTAGCACCGGGGAGCTGTTTTTT
CAISSRGTGVSTGELFF
>TRBD1|NA|TRBJ1-5|14|TRBV6-5
TGTGCCAGCAGCCGCGACAGGGGCAATCAGCCCCAGCATTTT
CASSRDRGNQPQHF
>NA|NA|TRBJ2-1|14|TRBV19
TGTGCCAGTAGTGCGACTACCAACTACAATGAGCAGTTCTTC
CASSATTNYNEQFF
>NA|once|TRBJ2-3|13|TRBV2
TGTGCCAGCAGTGAAAGCTCCACAGATACGCAGTATTTT
CASSESSTDTQYF
>TRBD2|NA|TRBJ2-2|17|TRBV2
TGTGCCAGCAAACTCTCTAGCGGGGGAGGGAACACCGGGGAGCTGTTTTTT
CASKLSSGGGNTGELFF
>NA|NA|TRBJ2-5|14|TRBV2
TGTGCCAGCAGTGATAGGGGAAGGCAAGAGACCCAGTACTTC
CASSDRGRQETQYF
>NA|NA|TRBJ1-4|15|TRBV27
TGTGCCAGCAGTTCCCTTGAGGAACCTAATGAAAAACTGTTTTTT
CASSSLEEPNEKLFF
>NA|NA|TRBJ2-5|13|TRBV11-2
TGTGCCAGCAGCTTGGGGAGACAAGAGACCCAGTACTTC
CASSLGRQETQYF
>NA|NA|TRBJ1-4|13|TRBV5-5
TGTGCCAGCAGCTATGGCCCCGATGAAAAACTGTTTTTT
CASSYGPDEKLFF
>NA|NA|TRBJ2-7|16|TRBV11-2
TGTGCCAGCAGCTCCTCCCCCGGGGAAGGGCTCTACGAGCAGTACTTC
CASSSSPGEGLYEQYF
>TRBD2|NA|TRBJ2-3|15|TRBV6-1
TGTGCCAGCAGTGAAGGTAGCGGGGGGCAGGATACGCAGTATTTT
CASSEGSGGQDTQYF
>NA|NA|TRBJ2-7|12|TRBV6-5
TGTGCCAGCAGTCGGACACCGTACGAGCAGTACTTC
CASSRTPYEQYF
>NA|NA|TRBJ1-1|15|TRBV5-1
TGCGCCAGCAGCGCGAGTACAGGGATAGGAACTGAAGCTTTCTTT
CASSASTGIGTEAFF
>NA|NA|TRBJ1-5|16|TRBV15
TGTGCCACCAGCAGACCCAGGGGAGGGGTGGGTCAGCCCCAGCATTTT
CATSRPRGGVGQPQHF
>TRBD1|NA|TRBJ2-7|15|TRBV6-1
TGTGCCAGCAGCGAAGGGACAGGGCCACCCTACGAGCAGTACTTC
CASSEGTGPPYEQYF
>NA|NA|TRBJ1-1|12|TRBV18
TGTGCCAGCTCACCGAACACATTTGAAGCTTTCTTT
CASSPNTFEAFF
>NA|few|TRBJ1-5|15|TRBV5-1
TGCGCCAGCAGCTTGGAAGCGGGGATCGGTCAGCCCCAGCATTTT
CASSLEAGIGQPQHF
>NA|NA|TRBJ1-2|15|TRBV5-1
TGCGCCAGCTTGCCCTCGACAGGTGGCGGTTATGGCTACACCTTC
CASLPSTGGGYGYTF
>NA|NA|TRBJ1-5|13|TRBV12-3/TRBV12-4
TGTGCCAGCAGCCTTCAGGGGCATCAGCCCCAGCATTTT
CASSLQGHQPQHF
>NA|NA|TRBJ1-1|13|TRBV7-3
TGTGCCAGCAGCTTAATGGAGGGGTCTGAAGCTTTCTTT
CASSLMEGSEAFF
>NA|NA|TRBJ1-6|14|TRBV19
TGTGCCAGTAGTATAGCAGTAAAGAATTCACCCCTCCACTTT
CASSIAVKNSPLHF
>NA|NA|TRBJ2-2|15|TRBV6-5
TGTGCCAGCAGTTACGGCAGCGAGGGCCCCGGGGAGCTGTTTTTT
CASSYGSEGPGELFF
>TRBD2|NA|TRBJ2-7|15|TRBV5-1
TGCGCCAGCAGCTCCGGACTAGCGGGGGGCTACGAGCAGTACTTC
CASSSGLAGGYEQYF
>NA|many|TRBJ1-3|15|TRBV2
TGTGCCAGCAGTGAACGGTCAGGGTCCGGAAACACCATATATTTT
CASSERSGSGNTIYF
>NA|NA|TRBJ1-1|14|TRBV3-1/TRBV3-2
TGTGCCAGCAGCCAAGCGGGGGGGGACACTGAAGCTTTCTTT
CASSQAGGDTEAFF
>TRBD1|NA|TRBJ1-1|16|TRBV12-5
TGTGCTAGTGCTCTAAAACCGGGACAGGCGAACACTGAAGCTTTCTTT
CASALKPGQANTEAFF
>TRBD2|NA|TRBJ2-3|18|TRBV19
TGTGCCAGTAGTATAGGGACTAGCGGGGGACTTAACACAGATACGCAGTATTTT
CASSIGTSGGLNTDTQYF
>NA|NA|TRBJ2-1|17|TRBV30
TGTGCCTGGAGGCAAAATGAGGGACTCGCGGCCTACAATGAGCAGTTCTTC
CAWRQNEGLAAYNEQFF
>NA|NA|TRBJ2-1|14|TRBV2
TGTGCCAGCAGGGAACGGGGGACCTACAATGAGCAGTTCTTC
CASRERGTYNEQFF
>TRBD1|NA|TRBJ1-6|14|TRBV15
TGTGCCACCAGCAGCAGGGGGGCGAATTCACCCCTCCACTTT
CATSSRGANSPLHF
>NA|once|TRBJ1-5|12|TRBV6-5
TGTGCCAGCATGAGAGGGAATCAGCCCCAGCATTTT
CASMRGNQPQHF
>NA|NA|TRBJ1-4|13|TRBV19
TGTGCCAGTAGCTCCTGGGGAGAAGAAAAACTGTTTTTT
CASSSWGEEKLFF